This T cell receptor beta chain appears in the sequencing data of a study of regulatory T cells in long-lasting Graves disease. Findings of the study overall: Patients with persistent disease showed a bias toward TRBV28, TRBJ1-2 and TRBJ2-5.

Investigators prepared the TCR beta libraries by applying iRepertoire HTBI primers and Arm-PCR of CDR3 regions. TCRdb re-analysed the multiplex PCR reads in MiXCR, keeping a single row per CDR3 protein. The sample holds about 220,000 distinct CDR3 sequences; approximately 20% are singletons and the top ten take roughly a fifth. This CDR3 is 15 amino acids long. In germline, CDR1 is SGHAT, CDR2 FQNNGV. V was trimmed by 0 bases and J by 3 bases, leaving 9 bases between them. This clonotype was seen repeatedly, ten times or more. Its antigen remains unidentified. Time point noted: newly diagnosed GD, antithyroid drugs for less than 3 months. The TCR library was prepared using RNA isolated from PBMCs.

The TCR sequence derives from a female donor with Graves disease. The rearrangement links TRBV11-2 to TRBJ2-1, with D uncertain. The sample here was peripheral blood mononuclear cells (PBMCs), taken at new diagnosis, from a patient treated with antithyroid drugs. In nucleotides, the CDR3 is TGTGCCAGCAGCTTAGAGGGCTATTACTACAATGAGCAGTTCTTC. Its translation: CASSLEGYYYNEQFF.